Detailed here is one T cell receptor (beta chain). No antigen is known for it. Per-nucleotide qualities are absent, and no much larger clonotype sits a single base away. The sample originates from a study of long-term antiretroviral therapy in people with HIV (dated by TCRdb to the early 2020s). Turning to the overall study: The earliest samples were collected roughly a decade before the 2015 WHO recommendation for immediate ART, at a time when ART was usually postponed until CD4 counts fell. A retrospective serial study tested whether ART initiation and durable HIV suppression were associated with changes in peripheral blood TRB repertoire composition and diversity. A total of 192 cryopreserved PBMC samples came from around 30 adults with confirmed HIV infection and were collected serially over a mean of roughly six years (range 1-12). Of the roughly 30 participants with HIV, some 12 were female. No cross-contamination during QIAcube processing was seen in test extractions of a monoclonal T-cell line run alongside 33 polyclonal samples.

The V end loses 3 bases and the J end loses 3 bases, and a stretch of 8 bases separates them. Spanning cysteine to phenylalanine, the CDR3 consists of 14 amino acids. This entry keeps only the CDR3 DNA: 42 bases, framed from base 1. Sequences MNHEY (CDR1) and SVGAGI (CDR2) are obtained from the germline V gene. Overall results and qualifications from the work: Inferences about post-ART repertoire changes are limited because no data were available on ART adherence, viral resistance or therapy changes. Compared with controls, HIV repertoires had narrower CDR3 length ranges, and the network structure pointed to an antigen-experienced repertoire that shifted only slightly toward naive after ART. Owing to limited PBMC availability, only the TCR beta chain was sequenced, without alpha chain pairing. ART initiation was associated with a significant increase in TRB diversity, but diversity stayed significantly below transplant donor controls even after long-term ART. Expanded TRB clones identified before ART initiation dominated the repertoire at all time points, although this dominance fluctuated and declined in many PLHIV after ART. Because pre-ART samples had limited cell numbers, unsorted PBMC were profiled rather than sorted CD4+ and CD8+ T cells. The samples span the years 2004 to 2017, and the ART regimens used may be less effective than current regimens.

The immunoSEQ hsTCRB v3.0 assay was used at survey level resolution for TRB variable region sequencing. TRB sequencing targeted a depth of about 35,000-50,000 T-cell genomes per sample. TRB libraries were pooled and sequenced on an Illumina MiSeq using a v3 150-cycle kit. In the original analysis: Repertoire analysis was performed in R inside a reproducible Nextflow workflow that covered QC, data transformation and analysis. LymphoSeq2, an R package for AIRR-Seq data exploration, was used to implement custom analyses. A few samples that yielded fewer than 5000 total TRB sequences were excluded, so that approximately 170 HIV repertoires were analyzed. Among the approximately 190 retained HIV repertoires, fewer than 65 were collected before ART initiation and 120 to 140 after ART initiation. Repertoires were downsampled to 5000 TRB nucleotide sequences, and summary statistics were averaged over 100 downsampling iterations. The analysis kept only TRB sequences whose CDR3 regions were at least seven amino acids long. A Shannon entropy-derived clonality score and the Gini coefficient were used to measure diversity. In repertoire networks, the top 5000 CDR3 amino acid sequences were linked whenever an edit distance of one separated two sequences. GLIPH2 predicted antigen specificity groups and MHC restriction for TRB CDR3 amino acid sequences. Known CMV, EBV, HIV or tissue antigen associations were flagged by matching CDR3 amino acid sequences against VDJdb and McPAS-TCR. Pre-ART, post-ART and control groups were compared with Wilcoxon signed-rank tests and Holm-Bonferroni correction. This is the immuneACCESS table as TCRdb keeps it, with only in-frame sequences that have V and J called. A part of the clones is gone; compared with another copy, unresolved V genes explain less than half, and the rest is unexplained. The V and J calls and clone size were taken over from that table, and D and trimming were inferred from the DNA. Within this sample are some 28,000 clones, with approximately 95% of them counted one time only. The ten biggest clones cover about 3.1% of the sample.

Inclusion was restricted to participants for whom at least one PBMC sample before ART initiation and at least two post-ART samples were available. Treatment was received in the United States of America by all participants with HIV. Before DNA extraction, cryopreserved samples of 1-10 million PBMC were thawed and washed. At the time of the earliest PBMC sample, participants with HIV were aged between roughly 20 and 54 years. Each participant contributed PBMC samples from 1-4 timepoints before ART initiation and 2-8 timepoints after ART initiation, with a median of 7 samples. For every participant, serial HIV viral load, CD4+ T-cell count, ART history and demographic data were obtained. Genomic DNA was extracted from unsorted PBMC with a Qiagen kit on a QIAcube, with processing performed in batches of 12 samples.

The chain links TRBV6-5 with TRBJ2-2, with TRBD1 perhaps the D gene, on 6 matching bases. The sequence was collected from a man aged 50 or older with HIV. The material sequenced was unsorted PBMCs, taken 5.3 years after starting antiretroviral therapy. The sequenced DNA: TGTGCCAGCAGTTATAACAGGGACACCGGGGAGCTGTTTTTT. It encodes CASSYNRDTGELFF.